The 32 T cell receptor beta chains listed next were all sequenced from one sample in a study of CD8+CD57+ T cells in acquired aplastic anemia. TCR beta VDJ and CDR3 profiling used genomic DNA as template. TCRdb independently ran MiXCR on the reads; one entry per CDR3 protein. The repertoire holds 100,000 to 150,000 distinct CDR3 sequences, with around 46% as singletons. Sequenced material: sorted CD4+, CD8+, or CD8+CD57+ T cells (not recorded which) from PBMCs. The receptors originated from a human donor in good health, serving as a control.

This clonotype appeared a few times. A much larger clonotype is one base distant, so this may be a read error. CDR3: CASSLAGLTGELFF. In DNA, the CDR3 is TGTGCCAGCAGCTTGGCAGGACTCACCGGGGAGCTGTTTTTT. The chain joins TRBV5-8 to TRBJ2-2; maybe TRBD2 (5 bases). The ends were cut back, 0 bases at V and 4 bases at J, with 7 bases in the middle. Germline V gene sequence: CDR1 SGHTS, CDR2 YDEGEE. CDR3 length: 14 residues. Combining the CDR3 with reference TRBV5-8 and TRBJ2-2 gives the whole variable domain EAGVTQSPTHLIKTRGQQATLRCSPISGHTSVYWYQQALGLGLQFLLWYDEGEERNRGNFPPRFSGRQFPNYSSELNVNALELEDSALYLCASSLAGLTGELFFGEGSRLTVL.

The sample holds a few counts of this clonotype. The rearrangement joins TRBV15 to TRBJ1-1, with D unclear. Trimming shortened V by 0 bases and J by 7 bases, and 3 bases separated the two germline ends. CDR1 and CDR2 from the germline V gene are LNHNV and YYDKDF (reference sequence). CDR3 length: 11 amino acids. As DNA, the CDR3 is TGTGCCACCAGCAGAGACTATGAAGCTTTCTTT. Its translation is CATSRDYEAFF.

This clonotype was recorded a few times. With a much larger clone just one base away, this may be a read error. The chain links TRBV6-5 to TRBJ1-2; the D is unclear. The CDR3 runs 14 residues. Trimming stripped 8 bases from V and 8 bases from J, with 21 bases between. Germline-derived CDR1 and CDR2 are MNHEY and SVGAGI. The CDR3 DNA reads TGTGCCAGCGGTTTTGACACGTCACTGGGGGGCTACACCTTC. Amino acid sequence: CASGFDTSLGGYTF.

Remarks on this clonotype: Since a much larger clone is just one base distant, this may be a read error. J is TRBJ1-1 and V is TRBV13; 9 positions agree with TRBD1. V gave up 11 bases and J gave up 1 base; unmatched junction bases: 14. Germline CDR1 is PRHDT and CDR2 is FYEKMQ (reference sequence). The CDR3 consists of 16 residues. This CDR3 reads CAGILGTGRRNTEAFF. CDR3 DNA sequence: TGTGCCGGCATCCTTGGGACAGGGCGTCGGAACACTGAAGCTTTCTTT. Using reference TRBV13 and TRBJ1-1 for the parts outside the CDR3, the full variable domain is AAGVIQSPRHLIKEKRETATLKCYPIPRHDTVYWYQQGPGQDPQFLISFYEKMQSDKGSIPDRFSAQQFSDYHSELNMSSLELGDSALYFCAGILGTGRRNTEAFFGQGTRLTVV.

This clonotype occurred once. V gene TRBV5-1 combines with J gene TRBJ1-6, with D tentatively TRBD1 (5 bases). Trimming took 4 bases from V and 10 from J, leaving 15 bases between them. The germline V gene encodes CDR1 SGHRS and CDR2 YFSETQ. This CDR3 region has 14 residues. Written as DNA, the CDR3 is TGCGCCAGCAGCATGGAGACAGTCAACTCACCCCTCCACTTT. Protein product: CASSMETVNSPLHF.

With respect to this clonotype: This may stem from a read error, because a much larger clone lies one nucleotide away. The chain has TRBV7-9 and TRBJ1-2, with 8 bases aligning to TRBD1. The V gene end was trimmed by 5 bases and the J gene end by 6 bases; junction bases not matched to a gene: 5. The CDR3 runs to 13 residues. CDR1 and CDR2 from the germline V gene are SEHNR and FQNEAQ (reference sequence). CDR3 sequence reads: CASSTSGGDGYTF. CDR3 bases: TGTGCCAGCAGCACATCAGGGGGCGATGGCTACACCTTC.

The gene calls are TRBV15 and TRBJ2-7; 9 bases agree with TRBD2. Trimming took 3 bases from V and 5 from J; bases not matched to a gene: 20. This CDR3 has 19 amino acids. Germline V gene lookup returns CDR1 LNHNV and CDR2 YYDKDF (reference sequence). CDR3 in DNA: TGTGCCACCAGCAGCTCACCCCAGAGTGGGGGCGGGGGGGCCGACGAGCAGTACTTC. Amino acid sequence: CATSSSPQSGGGGADEQYF.

The chain uses TRBV15 and TRBJ1-1; 7 bases align to TRBD1. This CDR3 spans 15 amino acids. Germline CDR1 and CDR2: LNHNV and YYDKDF (reference sequence). V lost 7 bases, J lost 1 base, and 9 bases stayed unmatched. The DNA of the CDR3 is TGTGCCACCATAAGACCGGGACAGCGGAACACTGAAGCTTTCTTT. Its translation: CATIRPGQRNTEAFF.

The sample holds a few counts of this clonotype. V gene TRBV12-5 combines with J gene TRBJ2-7; 9 bases map to TRBD1. This CDR3 spans 22 amino acids. V was pared by 1 base and J by 0 bases, with 22 bases of the junction left unmatched. The germline V gene encodes CDR1 LGHNT and CDR2 FRNRAP. The CDR3 DNA sequence: TGTGCTAGTGGTTTGGGGACCCCATACCTGGACAGGGGAATCAAGAGCTCCTACGAGCAGTACTTC. Its protein product is CASGLGTPYLDRGIKSSYEQYF.

This clonotype has more than one count but fewer than ten. The gene calls are TRBV24-1 and TRBJ1-1; 7 nucleotides agree with TRBD1. This CDR3 contains 13 residues. With V trimmed by 4 bases and J by 9 bases, 7 bases remained unmatched. Looked up from germline, CDR1 is KGHDR and CDR2 is SFDVKD. The CDR3 nucleotides read TGTGCCACCAGTGAGCTCACGACAGGGAAAGCTTTCTTT. Translating gives CATSELTTGKAFF.

The chain joins TRBV4-2 to TRBJ2-2; TRBD2 matches 11 bases. The CDR3 runs 17 residues. Germline lookup yields CDR1 LGHNA and CDR2 YNFKEQ. J was trimmed by 7 bases and V by 3 bases; bases with no gene match: 10. The CDR3 DNA is TGTGCCAGCAGCCAGGGCAAAGTAGCGGGGGGGGTCGGGGAGCTGTTTTTT. It yields the protein CASSQGKVAGGVGELFF.

V gene TRBV6-4 combines with J gene TRBJ1-2; 9 bases match TRBD1. V shed 8 bases and J 4 bases; nucleotides not matched to a gene: 14. The CDR3 is 16 amino acids. Looked up from germline, CDR1 is MRHNA and CDR2 is SNTAGT. CDR3 loop: CASSSTQQGAGYGYTF. The CDR3 DNA reads as TGTGCCAGCTCATCAACACAACAGGGGGCTGGCTATGGCTACACCTTC.

The chain combines TRBV6-2 or TRBV6-3 with TRBJ2-5, with a possible D match to TRBD2 (6 bases). The CDR3 has 15 residues. V was cut by 2 bases and J by 4 bases, with 14 bases left in between. From germline, CDR1 is MNHEY and CDR2 SVGEGT. The CDR3 DNA is TGTGCCAGCAGTTACGGCGGGGCTGGGATAGAGACCCAGTACTTC. This sequence encodes CASSYGGAGIETQYF.

In its sample, this clonotype was seen many times. The chain carries TRBV20-1 and TRBJ2-7; D possibly matches TRBD1 or TRBD2 (5 bases each). The germline V gene has CDR1 DFQATT and CDR2 SNEGSKA (reference sequence). CDR3 length: 13 amino acids. Trimming pared 4 bases from V and 1 base from J, leaving 11 bases between. In DNA form, the CDR3 reads TGCAGTGCTAACCGGGACCTATCCTACGAGCAGTACTTC. Its translation is CSANRDLSYEQYF.

V gene TRBV20-1 combines with J gene TRBJ1-5; weak D call: TRBD1 (6 bases). V lost 5 bases, J lost 5 bases, and 19 bases lay in between. The CDR3 consists of 15 residues. Germline V CDR1 and CDR2: DFQATT, SNEGSKA (reference sequence). The CDR3 sequence: CSAPRPGTSDQPQHF. Here the CDR3 DNA reads TGCAGTGCTCCCCGGCCCGGGACATCGGATCAGCCCCAGCATTTT.

In this sample, this clonotype turned up a few times. The chain couples TRBV10-2 to TRBJ2-1, with TRBD2 matching over 11 bases. This CDR3 is built from 13 residues. With V trimmed by 8 bases and J by 8 bases, 5 bases remained unmatched. Germline assignment: CDR1 WSHSY and CDR2 SAAADI. CDR3 in amino acids: CASRLAGGDEQFF. The CDR3, as DNA: TGCGCCAGCCGGCTAGCGGGGGGCGATGAGCAGTTCTTC.

This clonotype appeared many times. The chain uses TRBV20-1 and TRBJ1-5, with 10 bases identical to TRBD1. V lost 3 bases and J lost 7; bases outside the gene matches: 12. CDR1 DFQATT and CDR2 SNEGSKA come from the germline V gene (reference sequence). The length of the CDR3 is 16 residues. CDR3 protein: CSARAGGQGVGQPQHF. CDR3 DNA sequence: TGCAGTGCTAGGGCGGGAGGACAGGGGGTAGGACAGCCCCAGCATTTT.

Ten or more counts support this clonotype. This chain connects TRBV6-1 to TRBJ1-3; D is perhaps TRBD1 (6 bases). This CDR3 spans 15 amino acids. Trimming cost V 6 bases and J 0 bases, with 12 bases left between them. From germline, CDR1 is MNHNS and CDR2 SASEGT. This CDR3 reads CASSATGPSGNTIYF. Written as DNA, the CDR3 is TGTGCCAGCAGCGCGACAGGCCCCTCTGGAAACACCATATATTTT.

Many counts were recorded for this clonotype. The J gene is TRBJ2-1, the V gene TRBV6-2 or TRBV6-3; weak D call: TRBD1 (5 bases). This CDR3 region has 13 residues. V was shortened by 2 bases and J by 11 bases, with 13 bases between the two germline ends. Germline lookup yields CDR1 MNHEY and CDR2 SVGEGT. CDR3 DNA sequence: TGTGCCAGCAGTTACGAATTAGACAGAAAGCAGTTCTTC. This encodes CASSYELDRKQFF.

This clonotype was seen repeatedly, ten times or more. The chain carries TRBV24-1 and TRBJ2-2; a possible D gene is TRBD2 (6 bases). The ends were cut back, 4 bases at V and 2 bases at J, with 7 bases in the middle. The CDR3 has 14 residues. CDR1 KGHDR and CDR2 SFDVKD come from the germline V gene. The CDR3 nucleotides read TGTGCCACCAGTGAGGGAGGAAACACCGGGGAGCTGTTTTTT. Protein sequence: CATSEGGNTGELFF.

This chain uses TRBV7-3 with TRBJ2-5, with 9 nucleotides matching TRBD1. This CDR3 region has 15 residues. Germline V gives CDR1 SGHTA, CDR2 FQGTGA. The ends lost 5 bases at V and 5 bases at J; junction bases unmatched: 9. CDR3 sequence reads: CASSKNRGRGETQYF. CDR3 DNA sequence: TGTGCCAGCAGCAAAAACAGGGGGCGCGGGGAGACCCAGTACTTC.

In regard to this clonotype: It may be a read error: a sequence one base away is much more abundant. The chain combines TRBV14 with TRBJ1-4; the match to TRBD1 covers 8 bases. The CDR3 spans 15 residues. Germline assignment: CDR1 SGHDN and CDR2 FVKESK. The CDR3 coding sequence is TGTGCCTGCAGCCAAGTCGGACAGGGAATTGAAAAACTGTTTTTT. Amino acids: CACSQVGQGIEKLFF.

There are a few counts of this clonotype. A read error is likely, as this CDR3 ends without the conserved phenylalanine or tryptophan. The chain employs TRBV18 and TRBJ2-2; 7 positions match TRBD1. The CDR3 has 19 residues. The V gene end was trimmed by 2 bases and the J gene end by 0 bases; junction bases not matched to a gene: 12. The V gene's germline CDR1 is KGHSH and CDR2 LQKENI. The CDR3 is CASSPLASTGNSNTGELFS. CDR3 nucleotide sequence: TGTGCCAGCTCACCATTGGCTTCGACAGGGAACTCGAACACCGGGGAGCTGTTTTCT.

The chain recombines TRBV20-1 with TRBJ2-2; 7 bases are a match to TRBD1. The germline V gene has CDR1 DFQATT and CDR2 SNEGSKA (reference sequence). V shed 0 bases and J 4 bases; nucleotides not matched to a gene: 2. This CDR3 is 14 amino acids long. CDR3 amino acids: CSARDPGGTGELFF. The CDR3 DNA sequence: TGCAGTGCTAGAGATCCAGGGGGCACCGGGGAGCTGTTTTTT.

This clonotype was observed many times. The rearrangement joins TRBV20-1 to TRBJ1-1, with D perhaps matching TRBD1 (6 bases). The CDR3 is 14 amino acids. The germline V and J ends were trimmed by 1 base and 4 bases, with 13 bases remaining between them. Germline assignment: CDR1 DFQATT and CDR2 SNEGSKA (reference sequence). CDR3 coding DNA: TGCAGTGCTAGAGCTGGGGGCCCTATCACTGAAGCTTTCTTT. Its protein is CSARAGGPITEAFF.

This clonotype was seen at least ten times. The chain joins TRBV6-1 to TRBJ1-4, with D uncertain. Trimming removed 0 bases from V and 3 bases from J, with 14 bases in between. This CDR3 contains 17 residues. CDR1 is MNHNS and CDR2 is SASEGT in the germline V gene. The DNA of the CDR3 is TGTGCCAGCAGTGAAGCGCACTTCCGGGTAGCTAATGAAAAACTGTTTTTT. It translates to CASSEAHFRVANEKLFF.

This clonotype showed up just once. The chain couples TRBV6-1 to TRBJ2-5; unclear D gene. The CDR3 extends over 15 amino acids. The V and J ends lost 2 bases and 3 bases respectively, with 13 bases between them. Germline V gene sequence: CDR1 MNHNS, CDR2 SASEGT. CDR3 sequence reads: CASSERSVREETQYF. CDR3 nucleotides: TGTGCCAGCAGTGAAAGGTCCGTCCGAGAAGAGACCCAGTACTTC.

The V and J genes are TRBV2 and TRBJ2-7, with TRBD2 matching over 7 bases. The germline V gene has CDR1 SNHLY and CDR2 FYNNEI. The CDR3 covers 13 residues. The J segment lost 0 bases and the V segment lost 7 bases, leaving 3 bases of the junction unmatched. The DNA for the CDR3 is TGTGCCAGCAAGCCGGGGGGCTCCTACGAGCAGTACTTC. Encoded protein: CASKPGGSYEQYF.

The chain has TRBV5-4 and TRBJ1-1; D call uncertain. Germline-derived CDR1 and CDR2 are SGHNT and YYREEE (reference sequence). The V end was cut by 5 bases, the J end by 7 bases, with 18 bases between. This CDR3 region has 14 residues. The CDR3 DNA sequence: TGTGCCAGCAGGCCCTCCCTCGGACGTGATGAAGCTTTCTTT. As protein: CASRPSLGRDEAFF.

A single count supports this clonotype. The V and J genes are TRBV19 and TRBJ1-1; D uncertain. Germline V gene sequence: CDR1 LNHDA, CDR2 SQIVND (reference sequence). Between the trimmed V and J ends, which lost 8 bases and 8 bases, there was a span of 9 bases. The CDR3 is 10 amino acids. The CDR3 here is CASAAAEAFF. The CDR3 DNA follows: TGTGCCAGTGCAGCTGCCGAAGCTTTCTTT.

The chain recombines TRBV2 with TRBJ1-1; D gene unclear. V lost 8 bases and J lost 1, with 11 bases in between. Germline CDR1 and CDR2: SNHLY and FYNNEI. There are 13 residues in the CDR3. CDR3 region: CASGSERNTEAFF. In DNA, the CDR3 is TGTGCCAGCGGAAGTGAGAGGAACACTGAAGCTTTCTTT. Supplemented by reference TRBV2 and TRBJ1-1, the full variable domain reads EPEVTQTPSHQVTQMGQEVILRCVPISNHLYFYWYRQILGQKVEFLVSFYNNEISEKSEIFDDQFSVERPDGSNFTLKIRSTKLEDSAMYFCASGSERNTEAFFGQGTRLTVV.

The gene calls are TRBV2 and TRBJ1-2; TRBD1 aligns across 9 bases. This CDR3 region has 14 residues. Germline assignment: CDR1 SNHLY and CDR2 FYNNEI. After removal of 4 bases from V and 5 bases from J, the junction contained 5 bases not matched to a gene. The chain's CDR3 is CASSVGTGFYGYTF. The CDR3 DNA reads TGTGCCAGCAGTGTTGGGACAGGGTTTTATGGCTACACCTTC.